This T cell receptor beta chain was recovered during a study of T cell responses to AZD1222 COVID-19 vaccine. Study-level results: With dominance at 160-218 and 743-854, vaccine-associated CD4 TCRs spanned spike. White British donors predominated, females outnumbered males, and clonal diversity was possibly underestimated.

Libraries were prepared by immunoSEQ multiplex PCR; TCRdb keeps only in-frame clonotypes and omits some of them. The sample includes 150,000 or so clones, about nine tenths of them seen just once. Turning to this clone: The target antigen is unknown.

Trimming removed 4 bases from V and 4 bases from J, with 17 bases in between. The CDR3 runs 16 residues. The V gene's germline CDR1 is MGHRA and CDR2 YSYEKL. The origin of this receptor is an adult in good health. The source was peripheral blood, collected on day 0 of MenACWY control vaccination. The chain has TRBV4-1 and TRBJ1-5, with no clear D. The CDR3 reads CASSPSSYPPNQPQHF. The CDR3 DNA reads as TGCGCCAGCAGCCCCTCCTCCTATCCGCCAAATCAGCCCCAGCATTTT.